This T cell receptor beta chain was sequenced in a study of cytomegalovirus exposure and HLA in healthy donors. Trimming took 5 bases from V and 9 from J; bases not matched to a gene: 7. Per germline, CDR1 SGHTA and CDR2 FQGTGA. This CDR3 contains 15 residues. PCR involved 60 Vbeta and 13 Jbeta primers. The data were produced by immunoSEQ multiplex PCR, yet TCRdb's version contains in-frame clones alone and is incomplete. The sample includes about 120,000 clones, approximately 81% of them seen just once. The chain recombines TRBV7-3 with TRBJ2-1; 13 bases fit TRBD2. The origin of this receptor is a woman aged 25 to 39 in good health and CMV-seronegative. The sample taken for sequencing was PBMCs. The CDR3 bases are TGTGCCAGCAGCCCTGGACTAGCGGGAGTTAGTGAGCAGTTCTTC. Its protein is CASSPGLAGVSEQFF.